In its sample, the clone carrying this T cell receptor beta chain was seen many times. From germline, CDR1 is SGHTA and CDR2 FQGTGA. CDR3 size: 17 residues. V lost 5 bases to trimming and J lost 0 bases; unmatched junction nucleotides: 6. This specimen comes from a study of early T cells in non-severe SARS-CoV-2 infection. TCRdb reprocessed the 5' RACE reads via MiXCR and lists one record per CDR3 protein. The profile covers about 25,000 distinct CDR3 sequences, with about 4.8% appearing a single time and 5% to 7.5% taken by the ten largest. The chain links TRBV7-3 to TRBJ2-6, with 8 positions matching TRBD1. Sequencing was done on a sample of whole blood. The TCR sequence derives from an adult who was a healthcare worker with PCR-confirmed SARS-CoV-2 infection or an uninfected control (not recorded which). CDR3 amino acids: CASSLGQGRSGANVLTF. The CDR3 nucleotides are TGTGCCAGCAGCCTCGGACAGGGACGCTCTGGGGCCAACGTCCTGACTTTC.